The rows below give T cell receptor beta chains drawn from one sample of a study of cytomegalovirus exposure and HLA in healthy donors. TCRdb keeps only in-frame clones here, not all; method: immunoSEQ multiplex PCR. This table holds roughly 240,000 clones, 70% to 90% found once. The sample consisted of PBMCs. Source of these receptors: a girl aged 2-10 years in good health and CMV-seronegative. CDR3s include the opening cysteine and the closing phenylalanine or tryptophan.

v_gene,CDR3aa
TRBV19,CASSVAGGTEAFF
TRBV9,CASSVAYGGYTF
TRBV6-5,CASSYSWTVTSTEAFF
TRBV4-1,CASSQVPRGETQYF
TRBV7-3,CASSLNPSGGYNEQFF
TRBV29-1,CSVQTPGGETQYF
TRBV5-4,CASSLDYNYEQYF
TRBV20-1,CSVLSFPGQHF
TRBV5-4,CASSRGLAGDNEQFF
TRBV19,CASSIRYAQYF
TRBV29-1,CSVSHPAGGASYEQYF
TRBV9,CASSVGAQGAYEQYF
TRBV9,CASSVNPSGTNNEQFF
TRBV10-2,CAIKGTSGNTGELFF
TRBV5-1,CASSLNLRTGGEKLFF
TRBV29-1,CSAGGAGNTIYF
TRBV6-6,CASSPRQANQETQYF
TRBV5-6,CASSLSLGSTSIETQYF
TRBV4-1,CASSQDGLLNEKLFF
TRBV19,CASSLGDYGYTF
TRBV4-2,CASSQEVSGSYNEQFF
TRBV5-6,CASSSGTVQYF
TRBV6-1,CASRGTDTYEQYF
TRBV6-1,CASSPNRGTEAFF
TRBV14,CASSRLSRAYEQYF
TRBV5-1,CASSLAAQGETQYF
TRBV7-3,CASSSPGLAGGLAGNEQFF
TRBV6-5,CASSRLRDSNYGYTF
TRBV6-5,CASSYGRGYTGELFF
TRBV2,CASREDRHYGYTF
TRBV5-1,CASSLQRASGYDEQYF
TRBV12-5,CASATRTGNEEGYTF
TRBV4-2,CASSHQTENSPLHF
TRBV9,CASSVGGASGYEQYF
TRBV18,CASSPPSGSGNTIYF
TRBV5-4,CASSPLVVAASYNEQFF
TRBV7-8,CASSSASATGTKGNQPQHF
TRBV9,CASSAQRQGIENTEAFF
TRBV5-4,CASSLAGTGGNEQFF
TRBV9,CASSVEGGLAGTGELFF
TRBV11-1,CASSRDRVSETQYF
TRBV29-1,CSVDPGTGSSYGYTF
TRBV5-1,CASSLWAGGQETQYF